These 21 T cell receptor beta chains came from one sample sequenced in a study of blood T cell repertoires in COVID-19. Sequencing was performed with immunoSEQ multiplex PCR; in TCRdb, only in-frame clones are kept and a portion is missing. This sample yields about 170,000 clones, of which approximately 91% are seen a single time; around 5% belongs to the top ten. Source material: peripheral blood. The receptors originated from a man between 18 and 35 years old with COVID-19, enrolled during active disease.

The sample holds one count of this clone. J is TRBJ1-3 and V is TRBV7-2; the D gene is possibly TRBD1 (5 bases). The CDR3 is made up of 13 amino acids. Trimming took 2 bases from V and 8 from J, leaving 10 bases between them. CDR1 is SGHTA, CDR2 FQGNSA, per germline. CDR3 coding DNA: TGTGCCAGCAGCTTAAGGCAGGGCCACACCATATATTTT. This sequence encodes CASSLRQGHTIYF.

The DNA of the CDR3 is TGTGCCAGCAGCGCCCACAGAAGTCAATACAATGAGCAGTTCTTC. Its protein is CASSAHRSQYNEQFF. This rearrangement joins TRBV3-1 (or the pseudogene TRBV3-2) to TRBJ2-1; D gene uncertain. From germline, CDR1 is LGHDT and CDR2 YNNKEL (reference sequence). This CDR3 is 15 amino acids long. Deletions cut 5 bases from V and 4 bases from J, with 15 bases between.

In the case of this clone: Additional DNA sequences in this sample encode the identical CDR3. V is TRBV27 and J is TRBJ2-7; no firm D call. CDR3 size: 15 residues. CDR1 MNHEY and CDR2 SMNVEV come from the germline V gene (reference sequence). Trimming shortened V by 1 base and J by 0 bases, and 10 bases separated the two germline ends. CDR3: CASSLFAAPSYEQYF. The CDR3 nucleotides are TGTGCCAGCAGTTTATTTGCGGCACCCTCCTACGAGCAGTACTTC.

The chain carries TRBV30 and TRBJ1-2; TRBD1 aligns across 8 bases. Trimming cost V 8 bases and J 3 bases; bases outside gene matches: 8. This CDR3 is 13 amino acids long. Germline CDR1 and CDR2: GTSNPN and SVGIG (reference sequence). Here the CDR3 reads CAIAQGGDYGYTF. In DNA form, the CDR3 reads TGTGCCATAGCACAGGGGGGGGACTATGGCTACACCTTC. The complete variable domain, with remaining parts taken from reference TRBV30 and TRBJ1-2, reads SQTIHQWPATLVQPVGSPLSLECTVEGTSNPNLYWYRQAAGRGLQLLFYSVGIGQISSEVPQNLSASRPQDRQFILSSKKLLLSDSGFYLCAIAQGGDYGYTFGSGTRLTVV.

In its sample, this clone was seen once. The chain couples TRBV6-2 or TRBV6-3 to TRBJ1-1; 8 bases map to TRBD1. V lost 5 bases and J lost 1; bases outside the gene matches: 9. The CDR3 runs to 16 residues. Germline assignment: CDR1 MNHEY and CDR2 SVGEGT. CDR3 DNA: TGTGCCAGCAGTAGAACGACAGGGGAGTGGAACACTGAAGCTTTCTTT. Its translation is CASSRTTGEWNTEAFF.

The CDR3 sequence: CASSHGTNYGYTF. In DNA form, the CDR3 reads TGTGCCAGCAGCCACGGGACTAACTATGGCTACACCTTC. The chain is built from TRBV14 and TRBJ1-2; D is unclear. The CDR3 extends over 13 amino acids. V was trimmed by 3 bases and J by 0 bases, leaving 5 bases between them. Germline CDR1 is SGHDN and CDR2 is FVKESK. The variable domain in full, with the rest retrieved from reference TRBV14 and TRBJ1-2, is EAGVTQFPSHSVIEKGQTVTLRCDPISGHDNLYWYRRVMGKEIKFLLHFVKESKQDESGMPNNRFLAERTGGTYSTLKVQPAELEDSGVYFCASSHGTNYGYTFGSGTRLTVV.

This rearrangement joins TRBV18 to TRBJ2-7, with D possibly matching TRBD1 (6 bases). Germline loops: CDR1 KGHSH, CDR2 LQKENI. The V end lost 5 bases, the J end lost 2 bases, and 16 bases lay between the germline ends. The CDR3 length is 15 residues. The CDR3 protein is CASSAIQGTPYEQYF. The CDR3 DNA is TGTGCCAGCTCAGCAATACAGGGAACCCCCTACGAGCAGTACTTC.

The chain is built from TRBV29-1 and TRBJ1-1; unclear D gene. The germline V gene has CDR1 SQVTM and CDR2 ANQGSEA. V gave up 4 bases and J gave up 2 bases, with 11 bases separating them. The CDR3 extends over 13 amino acids. This CDR3 is CSVGQEVNTEAFF. The CDR3 coding sequence is TGCAGCGTTGGTCAGGAGGTCAACACTGAAGCTTTCTTT.

Here the CDR3 reads CASSYYRLAGDEQYF. The CDR3 DNA reads TGTGCCAGCAGTTACTACCGCCTAGCGGGAGACGAGCAGTACTTC. The chain employs TRBV6-6 and TRBJ2-7, with 10 bases that match TRBD2. CDR1 is MNHNY, CDR2 SVGAGI, per germline (reference sequence). V lost 1 base and J lost 5; bases outside the gene matches: 5. CDR3 size: 15 residues.

The CDR3 spells CSPLRGPNEQFF. The DNA for the CDR3 is TGCAGCCCGCTCCGAGGGCCCAATGAGCAGTTCTTC. The rearrangement uses TRBV29-1 and TRBJ2-1; D possibly corresponds to TRBD2 (5 bases). Germline V CDR1 and CDR2: SQVTM, ANQGSEA. The V gene lost 8 bases and the J gene lost 6 bases, with 14 bases spanning the gap. The CDR3 sequence is 12 residues long.

This sequence joins TRBV19 and TRBJ2-3, with a tentative D call TRBD1 (6 bases). V was pared by 6 bases and J by 2 bases, with 12 bases between. The germline V gene encodes CDR1 LNHDA and CDR2 SQIVND (reference sequence). The CDR3 consists of 14 residues. Here the CDR3 DNA reads TGTGCCAGTAGGGGAACAGGGATCACAGATACGCAGTATTTT. Amino acid sequence: CASRGTGITDTQYF.

This chain joins TRBV19 and TRBJ2-1; 8 bases match TRBD2. This CDR3 is built from 14 residues. Unmatched junction bases numbered 2, after V lost 5 bases and J lost 2 bases. Germline CDR1 LNHDA, CDR2 SQIVND (reference sequence). The CDR3 region is CASSLTSAYNEQFF. CDR3 DNA: TGTGCCAGTAGTCTGACTAGCGCCTACAATGAGCAGTTCTTC.

This rearrangement joins TRBV29-1 to TRBJ2-7; 9 bases are shared with TRBD1. This CDR3 is built from 13 residues. V was pared by 5 bases and J by 4 bases, with 6 bases of the junction left unmatched. Germline CDR1 is SQVTM and CDR2 is ANQGSEA. CDR3 coding DNA: TGCAGCGTTTCTACCGGGACAGGGTACGAGCAGTACTTC. This encodes CSVSTGTGYEQYF.

This chain links TRBV9 with TRBJ2-7, with TRBD1 matching over 7 bases. After removal of 2 bases from V and 2 bases from J, the junction contained 4 bases not matched to a gene. Germline loops: CDR1 SGDLS, CDR2 YYNGEE. This CDR3 is built from 14 residues. The CDR3 DNA reads TGTGCCAGCAGCGTGACGACAGGGACCTACGAGCAGTACTTC. As protein: CASSVTTGTYEQYF.

The chain combines TRBV7-8 with TRBJ2-7, with 12 bases identical to TRBD2. The CDR3 extends over 16 amino acids. V dropped 1 base and J dropped 4; count of bases not matched to a gene: 5. In germline, CDR1 is SGHVS, CDR2 FQNEAQ. The CDR3 DNA reads as TGTGCCAGCAGCTTAGGACTAGCGGGAGTTGGATACGAGCAGTACTTC. Its translation: CASSLGLAGVGYEQYF.

V usage is TRBV7-6 and J usage is TRBJ1-1; D is unclear. The CDR3 runs to 14 residues. Trimming removed 1 base at V and 1 base at J, with 7 bases between. Per germline, CDR1 SGHVS and CDR2 FNYEAQ. CDR3: CASSLGSGNTEAFF. The CDR3 DNA is TGTGCCAGCAGCTTAGGGTCAGGGAACACTGAAGCTTTCTTT.

J is TRBJ1-2 and V is TRBV7-9; D possibly corresponds to TRBD1 (6 bases). The CDR3 is made up of 14 amino acids. In germline, CDR1 is SEHNR, CDR2 FQNEAQ (reference sequence). Deletions cut 2 bases from V and 1 base from J, with 8 bases between. In DNA, the CDR3 is TGTGCCAGCAGCTTATTACAGGGTAACTATGGCTACACCTTC. Encoded protein: CASSLLQGNYGYTF.

This clone was recorded only once. This chain joins TRBV5-1 and TRBJ2-1; 10 nucleotides match TRBD2. From germline, CDR1 is SGHRS and CDR2 YFSETQ. This CDR3 contains 14 residues. V trimming: 4 bases; J trimming: 9 bases; junction bases outside the gene matches: 7. The CDR3 loop reads CASSLRTSGPEQFF. The CDR3 DNA reads TGCGCCAGCAGCCTTCGGACTAGCGGCCCTGAGCAGTTCTTC.

The gene calls are TRBV11-2 and TRBJ2-1; a possible D gene is TRBD2 (6 bases). Between the trimmed V and J ends, which lost 2 bases and 6 bases, there was a span of 17 bases. CDR1 is SGHAT and CDR2 is FQNNGV in the germline V gene. This CDR3 spans 16 amino acids. CDR3 sequence (DNA): TGTGCCAGCAGCTTACGTCTGGCGGGACCCCTCAATGAGCAGTTCTTC. It specifies CASSLRLAGPLNEQFF.

The V gene is TRBV28, the J gene TRBJ1-3, with a possible D match to TRBD1 (6 bases). CDR1 is MDHEN, CDR2 SYDVKM, per germline. The CDR3 runs 14 residues. The V end lost 8 bases, the J end lost 2 bases, and 13 bases lay between the germline ends. The CDR3 reads CASHTGGPGNTIYF. The CDR3 DNA follows: TGTGCCAGCCACACGGGGGGCCCTGGAAACACCATATATTTT.

As to this clone: At one end the junction does not follow the germline gene, possibly because of a read error. The chain links TRBV10-3 to TRBJ2-7; TRBD2 aligns across 8 bases. Germline lookup yields CDR1 ENHRY and CDR2 SYGVKD. CDR3 length: 13 amino acids. This CDR3 is CATSSGNSYEQYF. CDR3 in DNA: TGTGCCACCAGTAGCGGGAACTCCTACGAGCAGTACTTC.